A selection of T cell receptor beta chains follows, all from one sample in a study of T cells after posttransplantation cyclophosphamide. Sequencing was performed with immunoSEQ multiplex PCR; in TCRdb, only in-frame clones are kept and a portion is missing. The sample presents tens of thousands of clones, none singletons. The input for sequencing was PBMCs, taken after allogeneic stem cell transplant with posttransplant cyclophosphamide. The receptors were sampled from a young adult male patient who received an allogeneic stem cell transplant from a related donor, was CMV-positive, and had no GVHD. Some of the T cells may derive from the graft donor. Each CDR3 is given with its conserved first and last residue. D genes are given only for firm matches. Not every row has a clone size; where given, it reads once, few, many or a size class.

>many|TRBV19|TRBD1|15|TRBJ1-5
TGTGCCAGTAGTATTCACAGGGGGAGCAATCAGCCCCAGCATTTT
CASSIHRGSNQPQHF
>few|TRBV7-9|TRBD1|15|TRBJ2-7
TGTGCCAGCAGCTTGGTACAGGGGTACCCCTACGAGCAGTACTTC
CASSLVQGYPYEQYF
>many|TRBV19|TRBD2|15|TRBJ2-7
TGTGCCAGTAGTATCGGGGGGACGGCAAACTACGAGCAGTACTTC
CASSIGGTANYEQYF
>many|TRBV18|TRBD2|15|TRBJ2-5
TGTGCCAGCTCACTGACTAGCGGGAGTCGGGAGACCCAGTACTTC
CASSLTSGSRETQYF
>many|TRBV28|.|17|TRBJ2-7
TGTGCCAGCAGTTCCCCCTACCTTAGCAGAAGCTCCTACGAGCAGTACTTC
CASSSPYLSRSSYEQYF
>many|TRBV6-5|.|12|TRBJ2-7
TGTGCCAGCAGTTACTCTCGGGGAGAGCAGTACTTC
CASSYSRGEQYF
>.|TRBV7-6|.|15|TRBJ2-5
TGTGCCAGCAGCTTAGGCCAGGGCGTACAAGAGACCCAGTACTTC
CASSLGQGVQETQYF
>many|TRBV7-6|TRBD2|17|TRBJ2-2
TGTGCCAGCAGCTTGTTAATGGGGACTACCCGCACCGGGGAGCTGTTTTTT
CASSLLMGTTRTGELFF
>.|TRBV23-1|.|16|TRBJ2-7
TGCGCCAGCAGTCGGGGCCTTGCGTGCCTACACTACGAGCAGTACTTC
CASSRGLACLHYEQYF
>many|TRBV4-1|TRBD2|18|TRBJ2-2
TGCGCCAGCAGCCACCCGACTAGCGGGGGGGCTAGCACCGGGGAGCTGTTTTTT
CASSHPTSGGASTGELFF
>many|TRBV6-5|.|13|TRBJ1-1
TGTGCCAGCAGTTACGACATGAACACTGAAGCTTTCTTT
CASSYDMNTEAFF